This T cell receptor (beta chain) was found in a study of T cells in localized non-small cell lung cancer. Overall study findings and caveats: Uninvolved adjacent lung, not tumor, had the highest T cell clonality. Adjacent lung exhibited a median of about 50 among the 100 most abundant tumor clones.

About this clone itself: Antigen: not known.

Germline values: CDR1 SGDLS, CDR2 YYNGEE. The CDR3 has 12 residues. V lost 0 bases and J 9 bases, leaving 9 bases between the germline ends. Assay: immunoSEQ multiplex PCR; the TCRdb copy retains only in-frame clones and omits some. Of tens of thousands of clones listed, approximately 88% were seen once; the top ten hold about 2.2%. This receptor was taken from a man between 35 and 75 years old with stage I lung adenocarcinoma. Sample: peripheral blood, taken before any cancer treatment. The genes are TRBV9 and TRBJ1-2; D is possibly TRBD1 (5 bases). CDR3 in DNA: TGTGCCAGCAGCGTAGCGGGGGGTAGCTACACCTTC. It is translated as CASSVAGGSYTF.